A selection of T cell receptor beta chains follows, all from one sample in a study of blood T cell repertoires in COVID-19. Profiling relied on immunoSEQ multiplex PCR, and the TCRdb table lists in-frame clones only, not all of them. Of some 98,000 clones in the sample, 82% were seen once. The specimen was peripheral blood. The receptors were sampled from a man aged 70-80 years with active or convalescent COVID-19. Both conserved end residues are part of each CDR3. Clone size is shown for a subset of rows, as once, few, many or a class of expanded clone.

V gene: TRBV4-1; J gene: TRBJ1-5; clone size: .; CDR3 protein: CASSQPGVQPQHF
V gene: TRBV7-8; J gene: TRBJ2-7; clone size: .; CDR3 protein: CASSPGVAGPYEQYF
V gene: TRBV5-1; J gene: TRBJ1-6; clone size: .; CDR3 protein: CASSWGQGSYNSPLHF
V gene: TRBV11-3; J gene: TRBJ1-1; clone size: .; CDR3 protein: CASSLVVQDGTEAFF
V gene: TRBV9; J gene: TRBJ2-1; clone size: .; CDR3 protein: CATPGRIRTRNEQFF
V gene: TRBV30; J gene: TRBJ2-5; clone size: .; CDR3 protein: CAWSVGIAGGRETQYF
V gene: TRBV30; J gene: TRBJ2-5; clone size: .; CDR3 protein: CAWRGQGAGETQYF
V gene: TRBV6-5; J gene: TRBJ2-7; clone size: .; CDR3 protein: CASLDLSRGSYEQYF
V gene: TRBV6-6; J gene: TRBJ2-1; clone size: .; CDR3 protein: CASSRLAGGGNEQFF
V gene: TRBV11-3; J gene: TRBJ2-1; clone size: .; CDR3 protein: CASSPRTSGGLDEQFF
V gene: TRBV27; J gene: TRBJ2-5; clone size: once; CDR3 protein: CASWQAGGPQETQYF
V gene: TRBV9; J gene: TRBJ1-6; clone size: once; CDR3 protein: CASSRVAENSPLHF
V gene: TRBV5-5; J gene: TRBJ1-1; clone size: .; CDR3 protein: CASSLNSLNTEAFF
V gene: TRBV11-3; J gene: TRBJ1-1; clone size: .; CDR3 protein: CASSLQGNTEAFF
V gene: TRBV6-5; J gene: TRBJ2-5; clone size: .; CDR3 protein: CASTPGLVGQETQYF
V gene: TRBV10-3; J gene: TRBJ1-6; clone size: .; CDR3 protein: CAISPYRGDNSPLHF
V gene: TRBV19; J gene: TRBJ2-7; clone size: many; CDR3 protein: CASKPGQGHEQYF
V gene: TRBV5-8; J gene: TRBJ1-2; clone size: .; CDR3 protein: CASSFGGAYGYTF
V gene: TRBV5-1; J gene: TRBJ2-1; clone size: .; CDR3 protein: CASSLPAGVDEQFF
V gene: TRBV3-1/TRBV3-2; J gene: TRBJ2-3; clone size: .; CDR3 protein: CASSQVSTQYF
V gene: TRBV30; J gene: TRBJ1-6; clone size: .; CDR3 protein: CAWTSVENSPLHF
V gene: TRBV2; J gene: TRBJ2-1; clone size: .; CDR3 protein: CASSEGSGNEQFF
V gene: TRBV19; J gene: TRBJ2-3; clone size: .; CDR3 protein: CASRTGLLSTDTQYF
V gene: TRBV10-2; J gene: TRBJ2-5; clone size: .; CDR3 protein: CASSESGTGPQTQYF
V gene: TRBV7-9; J gene: TRBJ1-1; clone size: few; CDR3 protein: CASSPPGETEAFF
V gene: TRBV5-1; J gene: TRBJ2-7; clone size: once; CDR3 protein: CASSLIGGGGTSREQYF
V gene: TRBV4-3; J gene: TRBJ2-7; clone size: .; CDR3 protein: CASSQDLAGGSRTYEQYF
V gene: TRBV5-4; J gene: TRBJ1-2; clone size: few; CDR3 protein: CASSLEMLGSAGYTF